The T cell receptor beta chain described here comes from a study of shared clonotypes between healthy human individuals. Study details: Researchers drew samples from two women and three men aged 18 to 49. Each donor contributed plates that comprised three CD4 naive, three CD4 memory, two CD8 naive and one CD8 memory.

Findings and caveats of the study: Non-shared clonotypes displayed generation probabilities falling below those of clonotypes present in all four donors.

The CDR3 is 14 amino acids. Germline V gene data show CDR1 as SEHNR and CDR2 as FQNEAQ (reference sequence). V was cut by 3 bases and J by 7 bases, with 13 bases left in between. The material for each subset, its genomic DNA, was split evenly across several immunoSEQ plates. Produced via immunoSEQ multiplex PCR; TCRdb's table is partial and in-frame only. The profile shows about 1.5 million clones, around 98% of them singletons. As to this clone: What it binds is not known.

Sequenced material: naive CD4+ T cells sorted from blood. Noted subset: CD45RA+ positively selected. The sequence came from a man aged 25 to 45 in good health. The chain is built from TRBV7-9 and TRBJ1-5, with a weak D call TRBD1 (5 bases). The CDR3 here is CASSLDTSGQPQHF. As DNA, the CDR3 is TGTGCCAGCAGCTTGGACACCTCAGGGCAGCCCCAGCATTTT.